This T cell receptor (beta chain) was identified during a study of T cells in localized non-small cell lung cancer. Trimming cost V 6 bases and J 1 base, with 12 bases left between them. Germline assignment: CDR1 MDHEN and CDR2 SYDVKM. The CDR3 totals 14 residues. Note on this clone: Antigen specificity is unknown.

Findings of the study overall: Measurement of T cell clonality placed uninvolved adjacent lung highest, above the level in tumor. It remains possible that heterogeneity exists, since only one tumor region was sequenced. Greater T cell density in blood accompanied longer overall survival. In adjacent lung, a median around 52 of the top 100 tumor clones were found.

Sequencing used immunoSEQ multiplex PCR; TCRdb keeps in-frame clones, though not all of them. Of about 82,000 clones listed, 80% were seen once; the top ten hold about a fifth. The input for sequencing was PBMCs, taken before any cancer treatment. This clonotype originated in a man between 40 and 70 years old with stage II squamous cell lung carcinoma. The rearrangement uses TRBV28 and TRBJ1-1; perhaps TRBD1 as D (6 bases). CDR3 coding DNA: TGTGCCAGCAGGCGCCAGGGGAGGAACACTGAAGCTTTCTTT. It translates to CASRRQGRNTEAFF.